Below, 28 T cell receptor beta chains from the same sample are listed, as sequenced in a study of shared clonotypes between healthy human individuals. Libraries were prepared by immunoSEQ multiplex PCR; TCRdb keeps only in-frame clonotypes and omits some of them. Of 850,000 to 1,200,000 clones in the sample, about 76% are singletons; the top ten hold 1.2% to 1.5%. Sequences were obtained from memory CD4+ T cells sorted from blood. Indicated subset: CD45RA-negative fraction. The receptor source for this set is a man younger than 35 in good health.

Details on this clone: Additional DNA sequences in this sample encode the identical CDR3. V gene TRBV5-4 combines with J gene TRBJ2-6, with TRBD1 as a possible D gene (6 bases). The CDR3 contains 15 residues. CDR1 is SGHNT, CDR2 YYREEE, per germline (reference sequence). The V end was cut by 5 bases, the J end by 3 bases, with 12 bases between. CDR3 in amino acids: CASSPQGGGANVLTF. DNA of the CDR3: TGTGCCAGCAGTCCACAGGGTGGTGGGGCCAACGTCCTGACTTTC.

The rearrangement links TRBV5-1 to TRBJ1-1, with D maybe TRBD1 (5 bases). The CDR3 has 15 residues. V lost 0 bases and J 1 base, leaving 10 bases between the germline ends. Germline assignment: CDR1 SGHRS and CDR2 YFSETQ. CDR3 DNA sequence: TGCGCCAGCAGCTTGGTCCCAGGGCCGAACACTGAAGCTTTCTTT. As protein: CASSLVPGPNTEAFF.

This clone appeared a few times. The chain recombines TRBV6-5 with TRBJ2-4; maybe TRBD1 (6 bases). Deletions cut 10 bases from V and 9 bases from J, with 19 bases between. The germline V gene encodes CDR1 MNHEY and CDR2 SVGAGI. CDR3 length equals 13 residues. The CDR3 is CAIAQGSGGIQYF. DNA of the CDR3: TGTGCCATTGCACAGGGTTCAGGAGGCATTCAGTACTTC.

The chain couples TRBV6-6 to TRBJ1-2; 8 nucleotides agree with TRBD1. V lost 6 bases, J lost 7 bases, and 7 bases stayed unmatched. CDR1 and CDR2 (germline): MNHNY, SVGAGI (reference sequence). This CDR3 is built from 13 residues. Here the CDR3 DNA reads TGTGCCAGCAGCGGCGACAGGGGAAGTGGCTACACCTTC. Protein sequence: CASSGDRGSGYTF.

CDR3 loop: CASSPGQGREETQYF. The CDR3 region has the DNA TGCGCCAGCAGCCCGGGACAGGGGAGGGAGGAGACCCAGTACTTC. The chain links TRBV5-1 to TRBJ2-5; 10 nucleotides agree with TRBD1. Germline V CDR1 and CDR2: SGHRS, YFSETQ. There are 15 residues in the CDR3. The ends lost 4 bases at V and 5 bases at J; junction bases unmatched: 8.

As to this clone: This CDR3 is also generated by other DNA sequences in the sample. The rearrangement joins TRBV6-5 to TRBJ1-1; D not certain. This CDR3 is 14 amino acids long. Per germline, CDR1 MNHEY and CDR2 SVGAGI. V lost 2 bases, J lost 5 bases, and 12 bases lay in between. CDR3 nucleotides: TGTGCCAGCAGTTACCAGCAAAGAACAACTGAAGCTTTCTTT. Its translation: CASSYQQRTTEAFF.

This clone was detected a few times. The genes are TRBV19 and TRBJ1-5; D is undetermined. The CDR3 consists of 17 residues. Germline CDR1 is LNHDA and CDR2 is SQIVND (reference sequence). Trimming took off 3 bases at V and 0 bases at J, with 15 bases between the two ends. The CDR3 here is CASSMLRQFDSNQPQHF. The CDR3 DNA is TGTGCCAGTAGTATGCTAAGGCAGTTCGATAGCAATCAGCCCCAGCATTTT.

The V call is TRBV7-2, the J call TRBJ1-2; tentative D call: TRBD1 (5 bases). V was cut by 5 bases and J by 8 bases, with 18 bases left in between. This CDR3 spans 14 amino acids. CDR1 is SGHTA, CDR2 FQGNSA, per germline. The CDR3 protein is CASSLQQGWGGYTF. The CDR3 DNA reads TGTGCCAGCAGCCTACAGCAGGGCTGGGGCGGCTACACCTTC. Using reference TRBV7-2 and TRBJ1-2 for the parts outside the CDR3, the full variable domain is GAGVSQSPSNKVTEKGKDVELRCDPISGHTALYWYRQSLGQGLEFLIYFQGNSAPDKSGLPSDRFSAERTGGSVSTLTIQRTQQEDSAVYLCASSLQQGWGGYTFGSGTRLTVV.

The V gene is TRBV29-1, the J gene TRBJ2-5, with D possibly being TRBD2 (5 bases). Germline CDR1 is SQVTM and CDR2 is ANQGSEA. The germline V and J ends were trimmed by 4 bases and 4 bases, with 13 bases remaining between them. CDR3 length equals 13 residues. This CDR3 is CSVGRVGIETQYF. The CDR3 region has the DNA TGCAGCGTTGGGCGGGTGGGCATAGAGACCCAGTACTTC.

A single count supports this clone. Other DNA sequences from this sample encode an identical CDR3 as well. V gene TRBV2 combines with J gene TRBJ1-1; D remains ambiguous. The CDR3 has 13 amino acids. The V and J ends lost 6 bases and 0 bases respectively, with 8 bases between them. From germline, CDR1 is SNHLY and CDR2 FYNNEI. The CDR3 nucleotides read TGTGCCAGCAGCCTGGGTATGAACACTGAAGCTTTCTTT. Translating it yields CASSLGMNTEAFF.

This sequence joins TRBV4-1 and TRBJ2-7; either TRBD1 or TRBD2 may fit D (5 bases each). Germline-derived CDR1 and CDR2 are MGHRA and YSYEKL. This CDR3 comprises 15 residues. Trimming stripped 1 base from V and 0 bases from J, with 10 bases between. As DNA, the CDR3 is TGCGCCAGCAGCCAAGGGTGGGGGAGCTCCTACGAGCAGTACTTC. Protein product: CASSQGWGSSYEQYF.

This clone showed up just a few times. The V gene is TRBV19, the J gene TRBJ1-5; D is ambiguous. The V end lost 6 bases, the J end lost 6 bases, and 15 bases lay between the germline ends. Germline V gene data show CDR1 as LNHDA and CDR2 as SQIVND (reference sequence). This CDR3 has 14 amino acids. CDR3 residues: CASRMASIGQPQHF. CDR3 DNA sequence: TGTGCCAGTAGGATGGCCTCCATAGGTCAGCCCCAGCATTTT.

Only one count was recorded for this clone. The V and J genes are TRBV10-2 and TRBJ2-2; 10 nucleotides agree with TRBD2. Looked up from germline, CDR1 is WSHSY and CDR2 is SAAADI. The CDR3 has 15 residues. V lost 7 bases to trimming and J lost 4 bases; unmatched junction nucleotides: 6. CDR3: CASISSGSTTGELFF. CDR3 nucleotide sequence: TGCGCCAGCATCTCTAGCGGGAGTACCACCGGGGAGCTGTTTTTT.

Details on this clone: The same CDR3 arises from other DNA sequences in this sample as well. V gene TRBV11-2 combines with J gene TRBJ2-1; perhaps TRBD1 as D (6 bases). Germline V gene sequence: CDR1 SGHAT, CDR2 FQNNGV. This CDR3 comprises 13 residues. Trimming cost V 5 bases and J 6 bases, with 11 bases left between them. This CDR3 is CASSPDRGNEQFF. The CDR3 DNA sequence: TGTGCCAGCAGCCCGGACAGAGGCAATGAGCAGTTCTTC.

The V gene is TRBV6-1, the J gene TRBJ1-4, with no clear D. V lost 5 bases to trimming and J lost 0 bases, with 7 bases between them. Germline CDR1 MNHNS, CDR2 SASEGT. The CDR3 runs 14 residues. The CDR3 region has the DNA TGTGCCAGCAGTAAACCGGCAACTAATGAAAAACTGTTTTTT. The encoded protein is CASSKPATNEKLFF.

The chain uses TRBV5-1 and TRBJ2-2; TRBD2 aligns across 8 bases. There are 14 residues in the CDR3. Germline V CDR1 and CDR2: SGHRS, YFSETQ. V dropped 4 bases and J dropped 8; count of bases not matched to a gene: 7. The CDR3 DNA reads TGCGCCAGCAGCCTCCGGGAGGGATCAGGGGAGCTGTTTTTT. Amino acids: CASSLREGSGELFF. Full variable domain (outside the CDR3, taken from reference TRBV5-1 and TRBJ2-2): KAGVTQTPRYLIKTRGQQVTLSCSPISGHRSVSWYQQTPGQGLQFLFEYFSETQRNKGNFPGRFSGRQFSNSRSEMNVSTLELGDSALYLCASSLREGSGELFFGEGSRLTVL.

This clone showed up just a few times. The V gene is TRBV6-5, the J gene TRBJ1-5; D remains ambiguous. V dropped 1 base and J dropped 6 bases, with 4 bases sitting between them. This CDR3 is built from 12 residues. Per the germline V gene, CDR1 is MNHEY and CDR2 is SVGAGI. CDR3 amino acids: CASSYLGQPQHF. Here the CDR3 DNA reads TGTGCCAGCAGTTACTTAGGTCAGCCCCAGCATTTT.

CDR3 loop: CASSPDSTGHTEAFF. The CDR3 nucleotides read TGTGCCAGTAGTCCGGACAGCACTGGGCACACTGAAGCTTTCTTT. The J gene is TRBJ1-1, the V gene TRBV19; D is perhaps TRBD1 (6 bases). V was trimmed by 5 bases and J by 3 bases, leaving 16 bases between them. Germline values: CDR1 LNHDA, CDR2 SQIVND (reference sequence). CDR3 length: 15 amino acids.

The chain links TRBV7-4 to TRBJ1-3; unclear D gene. The V end lost 7 bases, the J end lost 5 bases, and 15 bases lay between the germline ends. CDR1 SGHVT and CDR2 SQSDAQ come from the germline V gene. The CDR3 is 14 residues long. CDR3 DNA sequence: TGTGCCAGCACCCACGGGAATCACAGAAACACCATATATTTT. Residues: CASTHGNHRNTIYF.

J is TRBJ1-1 and V is TRBV29-1; D gene unclear. The CDR3 loop spans 15 amino acids. The V end was cut by 0 bases, the J end by 1 base, with 12 bases between. Germline-derived CDR1 and CDR2 are SQVTM and ANQGSEA. The CDR3 loop reads CSVEDPKGRNTEAFF. As DNA, the CDR3 is TGCAGCGTTGAAGATCCGAAGGGAAGGAACACTGAAGCTTTCTTT.

This clone has just one count. The gene calls are TRBV6-8 and TRBJ1-2; 8 nucleotides agree with TRBD1. The germline V gene has CDR1 MNHGY and CDR2 SAAAGT. The ends lost 5 bases at V and 8 bases at J; junction bases unmatched: 7. CDR3 size: 13 residues. The CDR3 DNA sequence: TGTGCCAGCAGTGACAGGGGAAAGGAGGGCTACACCTTC. It is translated as CASSDRGKEGYTF.

This clone occurred many times. The chain employs TRBV6-6 and TRBJ1-2, with D unresolved. Per germline, CDR1 MNHNY and CDR2 SVGAGI (reference sequence). V was cut by 0 bases and J by 8 bases, with 16 bases left in between. This CDR3 is 15 amino acids long. The CDR3: CASSYSEDSARGYTF. The CDR3 coding sequence is TGTGCCAGCAGTTACTCGGAGGACTCCGCCCGCGGCTACACCTTC.

The chain joins TRBV10-3 to TRBJ2-5; TRBD1 is a possible D gene (5 bases). Germline assignment: CDR1 ENHRY and CDR2 SYGVKD. The CDR3 loop spans 14 amino acids. V lost 3 bases and J lost 4, with 12 bases in between. The CDR3 sequence: CAISDPRQGETQYF. The DNA for the CDR3 is TGTGCCATCAGTGATCCGAGGCAGGGAGAGACCCAGTACTTC.

As to this clone: Distinct nucleotide sequences in the sample also encode this CDR3. This chain uses TRBV14 with TRBJ2-7; TRBD1 agrees at 7 bases. With 4 bases clipped from V and 5 bases from J, the junction kept 5 bases outside the gene matches. Looked up from germline, CDR1 is SGHDN and CDR2 is FVKESK. CDR3 length: 13 amino acids. CDR3 amino acids: CASSLDRAHEQYF. The CDR3 nucleotides read TGTGCCAGCAGCCTAGACAGGGCCCACGAGCAGTACTTC.

As regards this clone: In the same sample, other DNA sequences code for this CDR3. This chain uses TRBV6-1 with TRBJ1-5, with D perhaps TRBD1 (6 bases). V lost 3 bases and J 2 bases, leaving 8 bases between the germline ends. This CDR3 is 14 amino acids long. The germline gives CDR1 MNHNS, CDR2 SASEGT. Here the CDR3 reads CASSDGGGNQPQHF. The CDR3 DNA reads TGTGCCAGCAGTGACGGGGGCGGCAATCAGCCCCAGCATTTT.

The CDR3 coding sequence is TGTGCCAGCAGCAAAGGGACCTTCTGGGGCTATGGCTACACCTTC. This gives the protein CASSKGTFWGYGYTF. The V gene is TRBV21-1, the J gene TRBJ1-2. TRBV21-1 is a pseudogene locus. CDR3 length: 15 residues.

The rearrangement uses TRBV28 and TRBJ1-1; D possibly corresponds to TRBD1 (5 bases). Trimming pared 5 bases from V and 5 bases from J, leaving 15 bases between. The germline gives CDR1 MDHEN, CDR2 SYDVKM. This CDR3 is built from 14 residues. The CDR3 region has the DNA TGTGCCAGCAGTCCCTCCGGGACTAGGACTGAAGCTTTCTTT. Translating it yields CASSPSGTRTEAFF.

This chain links TRBV11-2 with TRBJ2-5; no definite D call. V was trimmed by 1 base and J by 3 bases, leaving 6 bases between them. CDR1 is SGHAT, CDR2 FQNNGV, per germline. There are 13 residues in the CDR3. As DNA, the CDR3 is TGTGCCAGCAGCTTAGGGTCCGAAGAGACCCAGTACTTC. This gives the protein CASSLGSEETQYF.